The entry that follows covers one T cell receptor (beta chain) sequence. Deletions cut 3 bases from V and 2 bases from J, with 18 bases between. The germline CDR1 and CDR2 sequences are SQVTM and ANQGSEA. CDR3 length: 16 amino acids. The data originate from a study of response to subunit inactivated influenza vaccine. TCRdb called the RT-PCR reads again in MiXCR, with one record for every CDR3 protein. The profile shows roughly 670,000 distinct CDR3 sequences, 12% to 15% of them singletons. The rearrangement uses TRBV29-1 and TRBJ2-3, with D maybe TRBD1 (6 bases). The sample here was PBMCs from blood, taken 14 to 15 days before vaccination. This receptor was taken from a man in his forties or fifties who received an inactivated influenza vaccine. The DNA of the CDR3 is TGCAGCGTTGAGCCGGACAGCCCTCGGATCACAGATACGCAGTATTTT. Its translation is CSVEPDSPRITDTQYF.